The present T cell receptor beta chain was sequenced within a study of blood T cells in healthy people across ages. V lost 5 bases and J lost 10; bases outside the gene matches: 13. Germline CDR1 and CDR2: SEHNR and FQNEAQ (reference sequence). CDR3 length: 16 residues. It was with a sample-barcoded 5' primer and a J-beta primer mix that a second PCR of roughly 6 to 12 cycles was run. TCRdb fed the 5' RACE reads into MiXCR, producing one record per CDR3 protein. This sample has over a million distinct CDR3 sequences, with almost 25% found just once. Another study also made use of these data, one on T cells of mothers and their children.

This TCR was sampled from a girl aged 2-10 years in good health. The chain uses TRBV7-9 and TRBJ2-1; 11 bases are a match to TRBD2. Sequencing used blood. CDR3 DNA sequence: TGTGCCAGCAGCACCTCTTTTAGCGGGAGGGGTCGGGAGCAGTTCTTC. This translates into CASSTSFSGRGREQFF. Complete variable domain (other parts from reference TRBV7-9 and TRBJ2-1): DTGVSQNPRHKITKRGQNVTFRCDPISEHNRLYWYRQTLGQGPEFLTYFQNEAQLEKSRLLSDRFSAERPKGSFSTLEIQRTEQGDSAMYLCASSTSFSGRGREQFFGPGTRLTVL.